The 27 T cell receptor beta chains below were found in one sample sequenced in a study of cytomegalovirus exposure and HLA in healthy donors. 60 Vbeta and 13 Jbeta primers were used in PCR. The repertoire was sequenced with immunoSEQ multiplex PCR; TCRdb's copy has only in-frame clones and lacks some. The sample yields some 120,000 clones, more than 60% seen once. Sequences were obtained from PBMCs. All receptors derive from a man aged 30 to 45 in good health and CMV-seronegative.

The V call is TRBV28, the J call TRBJ2-5, with TRBD1 as a possible D gene (5 bases). Germline V CDR1 and CDR2: MDHEN, SYDVKM. This CDR3 is built from 12 residues. Trimming stripped 6 bases from V and 3 bases from J, with 8 bases between. DNA of the CDR3: TGTGCCAGCAGCCAGACAGAAGAGACCCAGTACTTC. Residues: CASSQTEETQYF.

The chain carries TRBV15 and TRBJ2-2; maybe TRBD1 (5 bases). V was pared by 1 base and J by 0 bases, with 9 bases between. CDR1 is LNHNV and CDR2 is YYDKDF in the germline V gene (reference sequence). The CDR3 length is 16 residues. Written as DNA, the CDR3 is TGTGCCACCAGCAGAGGGGGCCAAACGAACACCGGGGAGCTGTTTTTT. This gives the protein CATSRGGQTNTGELFF.

This clone has a handful of counts. The V gene is TRBV27, the J gene TRBJ1-2; D may be TRBD1 (6 bases). Trimming shortened V by 3 bases and J by 5 bases, and 13 bases separated the two germline ends. This CDR3 has 14 residues. CDR1 and CDR2 (germline): MNHEY, SMNVEV (reference sequence). The CDR3, as DNA: TGTGCCAGCAGTTTCTCGGTGACAGGATATGGCTACACCTTC. Its translation is CASSFSVTGYGYTF.

The chain recombines TRBV28 with TRBJ1-5; no clear D gene. The CDR3 spans 15 residues. Trimming pared 7 bases from V and 2 bases from J, leaving 15 bases between. Germline V CDR1 and CDR2: MDHEN, SYDVKM. The chain's CDR3 is CASTEAPAGNQPQHF. Here the CDR3 DNA reads TGTGCCAGCACCGAAGCCCCGGCGGGCAATCAGCCCCAGCATTTT. The full variable domain, its missing parts supplied by reference TRBV28 and TRBJ1-5, is DVKVTQSSRYLVKRTGEKVFLECVQDMDHENMFWYRQDPGLGLRLIYFSYDVKMKEKGDIPEGYSVSREKKERFSLILESASTNQTSMYLCASTEAPAGNQPQHFGDGTRLSIL.

V gene TRBV19 combines with J gene TRBJ1-1; D call uncertain. Germline V gene data show CDR1 as LNHDA and CDR2 as SQIVND (reference sequence). Trimming left V 3 bases short and J 4 bases short, with 18 bases between. The CDR3 extends over 16 amino acids. Written as DNA, the CDR3 is TGTGCCAGTAGTATCAACAATCGTCGTCGCATCACTGAAGCTTTCTTT. This encodes CASSINNRRRITEAFF.

A few counts support this clone. The chain employs TRBV19 and TRBJ2-2, with 9 nucleotides matching TRBD1. Trimming removed 6 bases from V and 5 bases from J; junction bases left unmatched: 4. Germline CDR1 reads LNHDA; CDR2 reads SQIVND (reference sequence). This CDR3 contains 14 residues. This chain's CDR3 is CASRRDRATGELFF. The CDR3 DNA is TGTGCCAGTAGACGGGACAGGGCGACCGGGGAGCTGTTTTTT.

This chain joins TRBV6-1 and TRBJ1-4; 7 nucleotides align to TRBD1. The CDR3 extends over 15 amino acids. V trimming: 1 base; J trimming: 6 bases; junction bases outside the gene matches: 5. The germline V gene encodes CDR1 MNHNS and CDR2 SASEGT. The CDR3 region is CASSEGRGWDEKLFF. As DNA, the CDR3 is TGTGCCAGCAGTGAAGGCAGGGGGTGGGATGAAAAACTGTTTTTT.

The rearrangement uses TRBV6-5 and TRBJ2-7, with 7 bases that match TRBD1. With V trimmed by 4 bases and J by 5 bases, 5 bases remained unmatched. From germline, CDR1 is MNHEY and CDR2 SVGAGI. The CDR3 consists of 13 residues. The CDR3 loop reads CASSLGGRDEQYF. As DNA, the CDR3 is TGTGCCAGCAGTTTAGGGGGCCGGGACGAGCAGTACTTC.

This clone came up once. The chain links TRBV28 to TRBJ1-5; TRBD1 might be the D (6 bases). This CDR3 region has 16 residues. Germline-derived CDR1 and CDR2 are MDHEN and SYDVKM. The germline V and J ends were trimmed by 8 bases and 0 bases, with 17 bases remaining between them. For the CDR3, the DNA is TGTGCCAGCTGGGGGTGGGGGGGCACTAGCAATCAGCCCCAGCATTTT. This codes for CASWGWGGTSNQPQHF. Supplemented by reference TRBV28 and TRBJ1-5, the full variable domain reads DVKVTQSSRYLVKRTGEKVFLECVQDMDHENMFWYRQDPGLGLRLIYFSYDVKMKEKGDIPEGYSVSREKKERFSLILESASTNQTSMYLCASWGWGGTSNQPQHFGDGTRLSIL.

Only one count was recorded for this clone. The chain is built from TRBV19 and TRBJ1-5; the D is unclear. This CDR3 comprises 14 residues. V lost 8 bases to trimming and J lost 3 bases, with 14 bases between them. The germline CDR1 and CDR2 sequences are LNHDA and SQIVND (reference sequence). CDR3 DNA sequence: TGTGCCAGTTCAGCAGGCCTGGTCAATCAGCCCCAGCATTTT. It translates to CASSAGLVNQPQHF.

This chain joins TRBV10-3 and TRBJ1-2; a possible D gene is TRBD1 (6 bases). The CDR3 spans 15 residues. Trimming left V 3 bases short and J 7 bases short, with 18 bases between. CDR1 is ENHRY and CDR2 is SYGVKD in the germline V gene. The CDR3 reads CAISDSAGGLGGYTF. The DNA for the CDR3 is TGTGCCATCAGTGACTCTGCGGGGGGCCTAGGTGGCTACACCTTC.

The gene calls are TRBV7-8 and TRBJ1-6; 9 bases are a match to TRBD1. The CDR3 is made up of 14 amino acids. J gave up 10 bases and V 6 bases, and 7 bases lay outside the gene matches. CDR1 and CDR2 (germline): SGHVS, FQNEAQ. The CDR3 DNA reads TGTGCCAGCAGTCCACAGGGGGCTATCTCACCCCTCCACTTT. Protein: CASSPQGAISPLHF. The entire variable domain, with the rest obtained from reference TRBV7-8 and TRBJ1-6, is as follows: GAGVSQSPRYKVAKRGQDVALRCDPISGHVSLFWYQQALGQGPEFLTYFQNEAQLDKSGLPSDRFFAERPEGSVSTLKIQRTQQEDSAVYLCASSPQGAISPLHFGNGTRLTVT.

The chain links TRBV28 to TRBJ1-1; 11 nucleotides align to TRBD1. V lost 4 bases to trimming and J lost 7 bases; unmatched junction nucleotides: 11. The CDR3 runs 16 residues. The germline V gene has CDR1 MDHEN and CDR2 SYDVKM. This chain's CDR3 is CASSSGQGEVWNEAFF. CDR3 coding DNA: TGTGCCAGCAGTTCGGGACAGGGGGAAGTTTGGAATGAAGCTTTCTTT.

The J gene is TRBJ2-1, the V gene TRBV18, with D tentatively TRBD2 (6 bases). V was shortened by 6 bases and J by 1 base, with 13 bases between the two germline ends. The CDR3 totals 15 residues. Germline V gene data show CDR1 as KGHSH and CDR2 as LQKENI. The CDR3 protein is CASSPLAESYNEQFF. The CDR3 bases are TGTGCCAGCTCGCCATTAGCGGAGTCCTACAATGAGCAGTTCTTC.

This clone was seen more than once but under ten times. The chain carries TRBV7-2 and TRBJ1-2, with 9 bases that match TRBD1. V shed 4 bases and J 9 bases; nucleotides not matched to a gene: 6. Germline V CDR1 and CDR2: SGHTA, FQGNSA. The CDR3 consists of 13 residues. This CDR3 reads CASSSGTGTSYTF. The CDR3 coding sequence is TGTGCCAGCAGCTCCGGGACAGGGACGAGCTACACCTTC.

The rearrangement joins TRBV2 to TRBJ2-4; tentatively, D is TRBD1 (6 bases). V lost 6 bases to trimming and J lost 1 base, with 19 bases between them. Germline lookup yields CDR1 SNHLY and CDR2 FYNNEI. This CDR3 is 17 amino acids long. CDR3 region: CASRGDTSLGAKNIQYF. The CDR3 DNA reads as TGTGCCAGCAGAGGGGACACCTCCCTGGGGGCCAAAAACATTCAGTACTTC.

This chain joins TRBV4-1 and TRBJ1-1, with TRBD1 identical over 9 bases. The germline V gene has CDR1 MGHRA and CDR2 YSYEKL. This CDR3 spans 16 amino acids. V trimming: 1 base; J trimming: 4 bases; junction bases outside the gene matches: 7. This chain's CDR3 is CASSQAPTGGITEAFF. Written as DNA, the CDR3 is TGCGCCAGCAGCCAAGCACCAACAGGGGGCATCACTGAAGCTTTCTTT.

The rearrangement links TRBV5-4 to TRBJ1-4; no definite D call. Germline V lookup: CDR1 SGHNT, CDR2 YYREEE (reference sequence). With 0 bases removed from V and 5 bases from J, the gap between germline ends came to 14 bases. The CDR3 spans 16 residues. In DNA, the CDR3 is TGTGCCAGCAGCTTGGCCGAAGCCGGGGTCAATGAAAAACTGTTTTTT. Translation gives CASSLAEAGVNEKLFF.

The J gene is TRBJ2-2, the V gene TRBV9; 8 bases align to TRBD1. Germline V CDR1 and CDR2: SGDLS, YYNGEE. The CDR3 has 14 amino acids. V lost 5 bases to trimming and J lost 1 base; unmatched junction nucleotides: 1. CDR3: CASSGQGNTGELFF. The CDR3, as DNA: TGTGCCAGCAGTGGACAGGGGAACACCGGGGAGCTGTTTTTT. The variable domain in full, completed from reference TRBV9 and TRBJ2-2, reads DSGVTQTPKHLITATGQRVTLRCSPRSGDLSVYWYQQSLDQGLQFLIQYYNGEERAKGNILERFSAQQFPDLHSELNLSSLELGDSALYFCASSGQGNTGELFFGEGSRLTVL.

This chain connects TRBV5-1 to TRBJ1-5; D is perhaps TRBD1 (5 bases). The CDR3 spans 15 residues. The germline V gene encodes CDR1 SGHRS and CDR2 YFSETQ. V was clipped by 4 bases and J by 4 bases, with 15 bases between them. CDR3 nucleotide sequence: TGCGCCAGCAGCCCCGTGTGGGGGGGAAATCAGCCCCAGCATTTT. This gives the protein CASSPVWGGNQPQHF.

This chain's CDR3 is CASNYGSGQPSPSTDTQYF. CDR3 DNA sequence: TGTGCCAGCAATTATGGCAGCGGTCAACCTTCTCCTAGCACAGATACGCAGTATTTT. The V call is TRBV28, the J call TRBJ2-3, with D perhaps matching TRBD2 (5 bases). Trimming removed 7 bases at V and 0 bases at J, with 26 bases between. The CDR3 contains 19 residues. Germline CDR1 MDHEN, CDR2 SYDVKM.

Relative to its sample, this clone is medium-sized. The rearrangement uses TRBV15 and TRBJ2-1; the D gene is possibly TRBD1 (6 bases). Germline V gene lookup returns CDR1 LNHNV and CDR2 YYDKDF (reference sequence). V shed 0 bases and J shed 4 bases, with 10 bases lying between them. The CDR3 runs to 15 residues. The CDR3 reads CATSREAGEYNEQFF. CDR3 nucleotide sequence: TGTGCCACCAGCAGAGAGGCAGGGGAATACAATGAGCAGTTCTTC.

This clone was observed a handful of times. The J gene is TRBJ1-2, the V gene TRBV2; 10 bases fit TRBD1. The length of the CDR3 is 16 residues. With 6 bases clipped from V and 7 bases from J, the junction kept 14 bases outside the gene matches. Germline assignment: CDR1 SNHLY and CDR2 FYNNEI. CDR3 in DNA: TGTGCCAGCAGGGGATTTCTCGGGACAGGGGCTGGTGGCTACACCTTC. Protein sequence: CASRGFLGTGAGGYTF. The variable domain in full, with the rest retrieved from reference TRBV2 and TRBJ1-2, is EPEVTQTPSHQVTQMGQEVILRCVPISNHLYFYWYRQILGQKVEFLVSFYNNEISEKSEIFDDQFSVERPDGSNFTLKIRSTKLEDSAMYFCASRGFLGTGAGGYTFGSGTRLTVV.

The chain is built from TRBV2 and TRBJ2-1; D uncertain. This CDR3 region has 15 residues. Trimming removed 0 bases from V and 2 bases from J, with 8 bases in between. Germline V gives CDR1 SNHLY, CDR2 FYNNEI. DNA for the CDR3: TGTGCCAGCAGTGAAGCAGGCGGAACCTACAATGAGCAGTTCTTC. It encodes CASSEAGGTYNEQFF. Combining the CDR3 with reference TRBV2 and TRBJ2-1 gives the whole variable domain EPEVTQTPSHQVTQMGQEVILRCVPISNHLYFYWYRQILGQKVEFLVSFYNNEISEKSEIFDDQFSVERPDGSNFTLKIRSTKLEDSAMYFCASSEAGGTYNEQFFGPGTRLTVL.

The CDR3 DNA follows: TGTGCCAGCAGCCCGACAGCCGCAACTAATGAAAAACTGTTTTTT. It translates to CASSPTAATNEKLFF. V and J are TRBV27 and TRBJ1-4; D perhaps matches TRBD1 (5 bases). V gave up 6 bases and J gave up 0 bases, with 11 bases separating them. This CDR3 is 15 amino acids long. The germline CDR1 and CDR2 sequences are MNHEY and SMNVEV (reference sequence).

V gene TRBV5-1 combines with J gene TRBJ2-3, with a weak D call TRBD2 (6 bases). The V and J ends lost 0 bases and 0 bases respectively, with 14 bases between them. The CDR3 contains 17 residues. CDR1 is SGHRS, CDR2 YFSETQ, per germline. The CDR3 loop is CASSLVGRGVSTDTQYF. The CDR3 DNA reads as TGCGCCAGCAGCTTGGTAGGGCGGGGAGTTAGCACAGATACGCAGTATTTT.

In DNA, the CDR3 is TGCAGCGTTGAAGGTCTAGCGGATTCCTACAATGAGCAGTTCTTC. Its translation: CSVEGLADSYNEQFF. The V gene is TRBV29-1, the J gene TRBJ2-1; TRBD2 matches at 7 bases. The J segment lost 1 base and the V segment lost 1 base, leaving 4 bases of the junction unmatched. The CDR3 covers 15 residues. Germline-derived CDR1 and CDR2 are SQVTM and ANQGSEA.